This T cell receptor beta chain was obtained from a study of T-cell reconstitution after alpha-beta-depleted transplantation in children. Broader study findings: Reports say that about two months after transplant, the alpha-beta T cells came out of several hundred graft clones that had expanded. Some patients' high day-60 TCRbeta diversity was traced to surviving recipient T cells and thymic progenitors. Counts and diversity of T cells one year after transplant came mostly from newly produced T cells.

In this sample, this clonotype turned up many times. No antigen is known for it. TCRbeta library preparation incorporated unique molecular identifiers. TCRdb redid the calling of the PCR reads with MiXCR, one entry per CDR3 protein. The sample includes around 960,000 distinct CDR3 sequences, around 30% seen only once; the top ten take under 30%. This CDR3 region has 18 residues. Germline assignment: CDR1 DFQATT and CDR2 SNEGSKA (reference sequence). The ends were cut back, 1 base at V and 0 bases at J, with 18 bases in the middle. The chain combines TRBV20-1 with TRBJ2-2; D might be TRBD2 (6 bases). The sample here was PBMCs, mostly from graft donor cells, taken 360 days after TCRalphabeta/CD19-depleted stem cell transplant. The clonotype originates from a boy under three years old who had a stem cell transplant for SCID, so the T cells may come from the graft donor. CDR3 loop: CSARAAGNYLTNTGELFF. The DNA of the CDR3 is TGCAGTGCTAGAGCAGCGGGCAACTACTTAACGAACACCGGGGAGCTGTTTTTT.